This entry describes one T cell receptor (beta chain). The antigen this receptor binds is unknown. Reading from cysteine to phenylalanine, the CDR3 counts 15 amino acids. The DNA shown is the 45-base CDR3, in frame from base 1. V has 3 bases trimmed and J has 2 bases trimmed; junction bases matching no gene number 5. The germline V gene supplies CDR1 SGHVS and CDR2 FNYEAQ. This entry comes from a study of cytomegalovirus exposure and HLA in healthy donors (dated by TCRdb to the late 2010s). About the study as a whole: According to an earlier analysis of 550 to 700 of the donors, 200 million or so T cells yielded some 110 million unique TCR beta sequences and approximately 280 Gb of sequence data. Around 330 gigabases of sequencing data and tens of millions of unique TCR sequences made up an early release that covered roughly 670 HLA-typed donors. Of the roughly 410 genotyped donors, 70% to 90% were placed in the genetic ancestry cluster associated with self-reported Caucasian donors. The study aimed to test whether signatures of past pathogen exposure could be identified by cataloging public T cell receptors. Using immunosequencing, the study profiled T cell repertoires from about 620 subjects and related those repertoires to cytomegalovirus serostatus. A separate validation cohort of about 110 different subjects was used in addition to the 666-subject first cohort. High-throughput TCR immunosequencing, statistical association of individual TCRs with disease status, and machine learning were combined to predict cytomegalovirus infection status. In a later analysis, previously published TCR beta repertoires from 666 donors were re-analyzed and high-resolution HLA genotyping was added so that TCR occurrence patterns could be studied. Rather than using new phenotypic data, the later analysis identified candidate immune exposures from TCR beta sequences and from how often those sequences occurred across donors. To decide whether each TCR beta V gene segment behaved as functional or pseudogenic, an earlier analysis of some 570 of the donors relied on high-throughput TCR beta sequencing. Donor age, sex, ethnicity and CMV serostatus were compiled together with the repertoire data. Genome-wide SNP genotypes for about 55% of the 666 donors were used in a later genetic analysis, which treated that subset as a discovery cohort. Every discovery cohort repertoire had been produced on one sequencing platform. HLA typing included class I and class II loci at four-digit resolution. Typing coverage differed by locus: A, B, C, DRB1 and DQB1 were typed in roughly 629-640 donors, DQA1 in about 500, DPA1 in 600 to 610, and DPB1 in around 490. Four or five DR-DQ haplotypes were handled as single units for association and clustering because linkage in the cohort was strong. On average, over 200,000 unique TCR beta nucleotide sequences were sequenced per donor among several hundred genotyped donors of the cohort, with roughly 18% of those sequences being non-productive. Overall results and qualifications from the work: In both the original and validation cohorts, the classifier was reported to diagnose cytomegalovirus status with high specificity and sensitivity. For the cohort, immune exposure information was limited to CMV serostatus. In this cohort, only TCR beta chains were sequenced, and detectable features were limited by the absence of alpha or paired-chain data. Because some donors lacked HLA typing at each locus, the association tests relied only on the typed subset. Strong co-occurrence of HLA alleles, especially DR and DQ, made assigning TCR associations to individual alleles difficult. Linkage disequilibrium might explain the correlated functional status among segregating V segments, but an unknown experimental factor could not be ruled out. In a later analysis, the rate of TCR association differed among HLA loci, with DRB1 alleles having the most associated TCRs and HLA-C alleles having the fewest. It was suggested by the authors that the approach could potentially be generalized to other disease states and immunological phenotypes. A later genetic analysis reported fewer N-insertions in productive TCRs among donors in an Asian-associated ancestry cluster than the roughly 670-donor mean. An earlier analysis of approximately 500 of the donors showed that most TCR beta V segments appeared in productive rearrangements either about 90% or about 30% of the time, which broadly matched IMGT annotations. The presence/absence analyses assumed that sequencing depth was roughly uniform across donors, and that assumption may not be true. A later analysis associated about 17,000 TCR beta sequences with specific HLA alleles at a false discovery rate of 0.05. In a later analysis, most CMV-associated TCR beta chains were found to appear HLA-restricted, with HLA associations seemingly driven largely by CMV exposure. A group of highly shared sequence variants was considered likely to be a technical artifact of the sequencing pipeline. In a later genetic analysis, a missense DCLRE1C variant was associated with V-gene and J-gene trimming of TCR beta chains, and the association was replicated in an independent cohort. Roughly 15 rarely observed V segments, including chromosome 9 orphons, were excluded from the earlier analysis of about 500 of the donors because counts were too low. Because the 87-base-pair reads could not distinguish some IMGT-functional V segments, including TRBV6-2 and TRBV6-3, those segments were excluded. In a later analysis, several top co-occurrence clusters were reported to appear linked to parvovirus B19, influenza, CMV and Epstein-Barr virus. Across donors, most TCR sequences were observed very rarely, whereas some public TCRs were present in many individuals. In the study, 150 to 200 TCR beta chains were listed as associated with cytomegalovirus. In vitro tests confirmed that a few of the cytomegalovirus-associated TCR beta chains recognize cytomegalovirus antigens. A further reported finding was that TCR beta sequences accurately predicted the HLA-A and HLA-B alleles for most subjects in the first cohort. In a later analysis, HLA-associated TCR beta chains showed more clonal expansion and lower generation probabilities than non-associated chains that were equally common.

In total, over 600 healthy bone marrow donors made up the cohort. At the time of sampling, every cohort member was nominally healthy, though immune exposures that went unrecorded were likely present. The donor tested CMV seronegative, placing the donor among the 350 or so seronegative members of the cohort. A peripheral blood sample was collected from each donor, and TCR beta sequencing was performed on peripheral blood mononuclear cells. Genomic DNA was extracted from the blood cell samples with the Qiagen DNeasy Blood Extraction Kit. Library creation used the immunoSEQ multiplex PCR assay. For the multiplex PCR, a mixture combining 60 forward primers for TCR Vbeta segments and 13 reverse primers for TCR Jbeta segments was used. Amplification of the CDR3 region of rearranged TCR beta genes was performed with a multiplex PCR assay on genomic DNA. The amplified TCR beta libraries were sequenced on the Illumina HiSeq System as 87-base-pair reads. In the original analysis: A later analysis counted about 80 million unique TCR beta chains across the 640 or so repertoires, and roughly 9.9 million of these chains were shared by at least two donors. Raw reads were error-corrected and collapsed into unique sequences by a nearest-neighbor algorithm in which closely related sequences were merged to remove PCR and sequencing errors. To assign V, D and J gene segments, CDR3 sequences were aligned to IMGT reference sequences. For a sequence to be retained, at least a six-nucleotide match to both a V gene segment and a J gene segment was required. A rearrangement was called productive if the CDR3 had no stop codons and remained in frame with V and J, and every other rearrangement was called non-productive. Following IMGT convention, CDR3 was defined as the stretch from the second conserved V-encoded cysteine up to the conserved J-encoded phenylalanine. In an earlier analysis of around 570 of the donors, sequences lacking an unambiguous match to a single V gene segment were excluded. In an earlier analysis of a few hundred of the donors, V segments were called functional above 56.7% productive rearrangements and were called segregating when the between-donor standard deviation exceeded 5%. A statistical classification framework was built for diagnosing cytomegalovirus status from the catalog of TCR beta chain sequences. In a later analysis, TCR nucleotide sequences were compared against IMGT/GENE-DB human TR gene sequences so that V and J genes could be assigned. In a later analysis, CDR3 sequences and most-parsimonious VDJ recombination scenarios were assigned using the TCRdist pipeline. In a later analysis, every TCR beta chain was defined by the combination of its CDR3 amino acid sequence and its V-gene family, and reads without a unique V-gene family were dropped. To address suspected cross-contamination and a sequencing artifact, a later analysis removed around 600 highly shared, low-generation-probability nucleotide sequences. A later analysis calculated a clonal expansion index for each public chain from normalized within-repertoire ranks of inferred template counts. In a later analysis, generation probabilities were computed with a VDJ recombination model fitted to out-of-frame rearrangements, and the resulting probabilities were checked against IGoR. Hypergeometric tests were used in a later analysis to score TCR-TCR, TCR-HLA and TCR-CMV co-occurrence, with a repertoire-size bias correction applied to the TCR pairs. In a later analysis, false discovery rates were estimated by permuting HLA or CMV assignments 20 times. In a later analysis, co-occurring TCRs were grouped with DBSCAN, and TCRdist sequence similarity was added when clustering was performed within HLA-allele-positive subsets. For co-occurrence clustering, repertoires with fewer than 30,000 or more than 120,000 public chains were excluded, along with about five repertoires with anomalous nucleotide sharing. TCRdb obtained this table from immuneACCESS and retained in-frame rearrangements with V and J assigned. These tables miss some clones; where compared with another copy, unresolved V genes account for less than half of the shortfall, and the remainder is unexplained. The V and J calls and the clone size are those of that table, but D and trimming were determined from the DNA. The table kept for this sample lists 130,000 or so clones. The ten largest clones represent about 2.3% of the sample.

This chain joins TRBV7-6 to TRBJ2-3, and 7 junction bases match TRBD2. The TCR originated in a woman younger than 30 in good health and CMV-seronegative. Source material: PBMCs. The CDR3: CASSFLAELTDTQYF. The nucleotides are TGTGCCAGCAGCTTTCTAGCGGAGCTCACAGATACGCAGTATTTT.